This T cell receptor beta chain stems from a study of cytomegalovirus exposure and HLA in healthy donors. This CDR3 contains 12 residues. V was cut by 1 base and J by 8 bases, with 11 bases left in between. From germline, CDR1 is GTSNPN and CDR2 SVGIG (reference sequence). Healthy people donating bone marrow made up the donors. With 60 Vbeta and 13 Jbeta primers, the PCR was carried out. Clones were read by immunoSEQ multiplex PCR, and TCRdb kept only the in-frame ones, dropping some. This sample's table has tens of thousands of clones. General study points: The Asian-associated ancestry cluster reportedly had fewer N-insertions than the approximately 650-donor mean in a later analysis.

Regarding this clone: Its target is not known. The same CDR3 can be traced to other DNA sequences in this sample.

The sequence came from a male donor in good health and CMV-seronegative. The chain employs TRBV30 and TRBJ1-2, with D hard to call. The specimen sequenced was PBMCs. DNA of the CDR3: TGTGCCTGGAGTGGAGGAGGGTACGGCTACACCTTC. Protein product: CAWSGGGYGYTF.